A single sample is the source of the 30 T cell receptor beta chains below, sequenced in a study of cytomegalovirus exposure and HLA in healthy donors. The PCR had 60 Vbeta and 13 Jbeta primers. Data came from immunoSEQ multiplex PCR; TCRdb stores just in-frame clones and leaves some out. The table lists about 200,000 clones, around 83% of them singletons. The specimen sequenced was PBMCs. Receptor source: a woman in her 40s in good health and CMV-seronegative.

The chain employs TRBV5-5 and TRBJ1-1; a possible D gene is TRBD1 (5 bases). Germline assignment: CDR1 SGHKS and CDR2 YYEKEE (reference sequence). V gave up 4 bases and J gave up 6 bases, with 16 bases separating them. The CDR3 is 14 residues long. The DNA for the CDR3 is TGTGCCAGCAGCAACACGCGGACAATCTCTGAAGCTTTCTTT. It yields the protein CASSNTRTISEAFF.

The chain uses TRBV5-8 and TRBJ2-2, with a weak D call TRBD2 (5 bases). The length of the CDR3 is 15 residues. The V and J ends lost 2 bases and 5 bases respectively, with 13 bases between them. CDR1 and CDR2 (germline): SGHTS, YDEGEE. CDR3 region: CASSFGDYLTGELFF. The CDR3 coding sequence is TGTGCCAGCAGCTTTGGTGACTATTTAACCGGGGAGCTGTTTTTT.

The CDR3 sequence is CASSFLAGVNNEQFF. In DNA form, the CDR3 reads TGTGCCAGCAGCTTTCTAGCGGGTGTTAACAATGAGCAGTTCTTC. The V and J genes are TRBV5-4 and TRBJ2-1, with 8 bases identical to TRBD2. The germline gives CDR1 SGHNT, CDR2 YYREEE (reference sequence). Unmatched junction bases numbered 6, after V lost 2 bases and J lost 5 bases. CDR3 length equals 15 residues.

The chain has TRBV7-2 and TRBJ1-5; D ambiguous. CDR3 size: 15 residues. CDR1 is SGHTA, CDR2 FQGNSA, per germline. Trimming took off 1 base at V and 7 bases at J, with 14 bases between the two ends. The CDR3 DNA follows: TGTGCCAGCAGCTTAGGACACTCTGGCCGCCAGCCCCAGCATTTT. It translates to CASSLGHSGRQPQHF. Based on the CDR3 plus reference TRBV7-2 and TRBJ1-5, the full variable domain is GAGVSQSPSNKVTEKGKDVELRCDPISGHTALYWYRQSLGQGLEFLIYFQGNSAPDKSGLPSDRFSAERTGGSVSTLTIQRTQQEDSAVYLCASSLGHSGRQPQHFGDGTRLSIL.

The gene calls are TRBV7-3 and TRBJ2-5; 15 bases align to TRBD2. The germline V gene has CDR1 SGHTA and CDR2 FQGTGA. The CDR3 length is 17 residues. V dropped 4 bases and J dropped 2; count of bases not matched to a gene: 5. CDR3 sequence (DNA): TGTGCCAGCAGCTCGACGGGACTAGCGGGAGGACAAGAGACCCAGTACTTC. Translating it yields CASSSTGLAGGQETQYF.

The sample holds a few counts of this clone. This chain uses TRBV6-6 with TRBJ2-1; 11 nucleotides line up with TRBD2. Trimming cost V 5 bases and J 7 bases; bases outside gene matches: 10. Germline CDR1 reads MNHNY; CDR2 reads SVGAGI (reference sequence). The CDR3 totals 16 residues. The CDR3 region is CASSLGLAGGGNEQFF. In DNA, the CDR3 is TGTGCCAGCAGTCTAGGGCTAGCGGGAGGAGGAAATGAGCAGTTCTTC.

The chain couples TRBV29-1 to TRBJ1-1; no definite D call. Per germline, CDR1 SQVTM and CDR2 ANQGSEA. V was cut by 7 bases and J by 10 bases, with 16 bases left in between. The CDR3 has 11 residues. The CDR3 region is CSGLGTGGAFF. The CDR3 nucleotides read TGCAGCGGCCTGGGTACGGGAGGAGCTTTCTTT. Full variable domain (outside the CDR3, taken from reference TRBV29-1 and TRBJ1-1): SAVISQKPSRDICQRGTSLTIQCQVDSQVTMMFWYRQQPGQSLTLIATANQGSEATYESGFVIDKFPISRPNLTFSTLTVSNMSPEDSSIYLCSGLGTGGAFFGQGTRLTVV.

In DNA, the CDR3 is TGCGCCAGCAGCTTGGGTACAGGGGAATTTGGCTACACCTTC. Protein: CASSLGTGEFGYTF. The V and J genes are TRBV5-1 and TRBJ1-2, with 7 positions matching TRBD1. The ends lost 0 bases at V and 7 bases at J; junction bases unmatched: 6. This CDR3 is built from 14 residues. Germline CDR1 SGHRS, CDR2 YFSETQ.

The chain combines TRBV6-5 with TRBJ1-1, with D maybe TRBD1 (5 bases). The CDR3 loop spans 16 amino acids. CDR1 and CDR2 from the germline V gene are MNHEY and SVGAGI. The germline V and J ends were trimmed by 0 bases and 0 bases, with 11 bases remaining between them. For the CDR3, the DNA is TGTGCCAGCAGTTACTCCCTGTGGGGCATGAACACTGAAGCTTTCTTT. As protein: CASSYSLWGMNTEAFF.

This chain uses TRBV2 with TRBJ2-1, with 7 bases fitting TRBD2. Germline V gives CDR1 SNHLY, CDR2 FYNNEI. V lost 10 bases and J lost 0; bases outside the gene matches: 15. The CDR3 is 17 amino acids. The CDR3 region has the DNA TGTGCCATTAAGCTAGCGGAAATCCCGAGCTCCTACAATGAGCAGTTCTTC. Translating it yields CAIKLAEIPSSYNEQFF.

This chain connects TRBV5-4 to TRBJ2-1; 12 bases are shared with TRBD2. In germline, CDR1 is SGHNT, CDR2 YYREEE (reference sequence). V gave up 4 bases and J gave up 1 base; unmatched junction bases: 6. CDR3 length: 17 residues. The CDR3 DNA sequence: TGTGCCAGCAGCCATAGACTAGCGGGAGATTCCTACAATGAGCAGTTCTTC. It is translated as CASSHRLAGDSYNEQFF.

The chain is built from TRBV6-1 and TRBJ1-2; the match to TRBD1 covers 8 bases. V lost 3 bases and J lost 5; bases outside the gene matches: 2. Germline V lookup: CDR1 MNHNS, CDR2 SASEGT. This CDR3 spans 13 amino acids. CDR3 amino acids: CASSDRTGYGYTF. Here the CDR3 DNA reads TGTGCCAGCAGTGATCGGACAGGGTATGGCTACACCTTC.

The J gene is TRBJ2-7, the V gene TRBV7-9, with a weak D call TRBD1 (7 bases). The CDR3 is made up of 14 amino acids. The germline V gene has CDR1 SEHNR and CDR2 FQNEAQ (reference sequence). The V gene lost 2 bases and the J gene lost 7 bases, with 15 bases spanning the gap. The CDR3 reads CASSLMEGAREQYF. The CDR3 bases are TGTGCCAGCAGCTTAATGGAGGGGGCGCGTGAGCAGTACTTC.

The chain carries TRBV19 and TRBJ2-5; possibly TRBD2 for D (6 bases). Deletions cut 1 base from V and 5 bases from J, with 17 bases between. The CDR3 is made up of 16 amino acids. Looked up from germline, CDR1 is LNHDA and CDR2 is SQIVND (reference sequence). CDR3 DNA: TGTGCCAGTAGTATAGGTTCTCCCTTTGGGGGGGAGACCCAGTACTTC. Translation: CASSIGSPFGGETQYF. Full variable domain (outside the CDR3, taken from reference TRBV19 and TRBJ2-5): DGGITQSPKYLFRKEGQNVTLSCEQNLNHDAMYWYRQDPGQGLRLIYYSQIVNDFQKGDIAEGYSVSREKKESFPLTVTSAQKNPTAFYLCASSIGSPFGGETQYFGPGTRLLVL.

The chain employs TRBV6-1 and TRBJ2-7; 7 nucleotides align to TRBD2. V was pared by 2 bases and J by 3 bases, with 7 bases of the junction left unmatched. This CDR3 is 15 amino acids long. Germline V gives CDR1 MNHNS, CDR2 SASEGT. The chain's CDR3 is CASSELAGDFYEQYF. The CDR3, as DNA: TGTGCCAGCAGTGAACTGGCGGGAGACTTCTACGAGCAGTACTTC.

The chain employs TRBV18 and TRBJ2-7, with D possibly matching TRBD2 (5 bases). The CDR3 runs to 13 residues. Trimming took off 4 bases at V and 3 bases at J, with 10 bases between the two ends. Germline-derived CDR1 and CDR2 are KGHSH and LQKENI. The CDR3 region has the DNA TGTGCCAGCTCACGAGGGTCCAACTACGAGCAGTACTTC. Its translation: CASSRGSNYEQYF. The variable domain in full, with the rest retrieved from reference TRBV18 and TRBJ2-7, is NAGVMQNPRHLVRRRGQEARLRCSPMKGHSHVYWYRQLPEEGLKFMVYLQKENIIDESGMPKERFSAEFPKEGPSILRIQQVVRGDSAAYFCASSRGSNYEQYFGPGTRLTVT.

The rearrangement joins TRBV5-6 to TRBJ2-5; D is perhaps TRBD1 (6 bases). CDR1 is SGHDT and CDR2 is YYEEEE in the germline V gene. The CDR3 loop spans 15 amino acids. V lost 4 bases and J lost 5, with 18 bases in between. CDR3 in amino acids: CASSRLEPTGETQYF. The CDR3 DNA reads as TGTGCCAGCAGCCGCTTGGAACCTACAGGGGAGACCCAGTACTTC.

The rearrangement links TRBV2 to TRBJ2-4, with D possibly matching TRBD2 (6 bases). CDR3 length: 14 amino acids. CDR1 is SNHLY and CDR2 is FYNNEI in the germline V gene. The germline V and J ends were trimmed by 4 bases and 0 bases, with 7 bases remaining between them. The CDR3, as DNA: TGTGCCAGCAGTGGGGGACTAGCCAAAAACATTCAGTACTTC. This encodes CASSGGLAKNIQYF.

The rearrangement joins TRBV4-1 to TRBJ1-3; TRBD1 is a possible D gene (6 bases). The germline gives CDR1 MGHRA, CDR2 YSYEKL. V was clipped by 4 bases and J by 4 bases, with 8 bases between them. This CDR3 contains 13 residues. In nucleotides, the CDR3 is TGCGCCAGCAGCCGGGACATCGGAAACACCATATATTTT. This encodes CASSRDIGNTIYF.

In this sample, this clone turned up a few times. The chain links TRBV27 to TRBJ2-7; 12 nucleotides agree with TRBD2. CDR3 size: 15 residues. With V trimmed by 3 bases and J by 6 bases, 6 bases remained unmatched. Germline values: CDR1 MNHEY, CDR2 SMNVEV (reference sequence). The CDR3, as DNA: TGTGCCAGCAGTTTGGGCCCACTAGCGGGGGGCGAGCAGTACTTC. Translating it yields CASSLGPLAGGEQYF.

The chain couples TRBV30 to TRBJ1-2; no clear D gene. Germline CDR1 and CDR2: GTSNPN and SVGIG (reference sequence). The CDR3 has 13 amino acids. V was trimmed by 0 bases and J by 4 bases, leaving 9 bases between them. This CDR3 reads CAWSVPSGYGYTF. The DNA for the CDR3 is TGTGCCTGGAGTGTACCCTCCGGCTATGGCTACACCTTC.

The V and J genes are TRBV7-8 and TRBJ1-1; D is possibly TRBD1 (5 bases). This CDR3 region has 17 residues. Trimming took 7 bases from V and 2 from J, leaving 23 bases between them. The V gene's germline CDR1 is SGHVS and CDR2 FQNEAQ. The CDR3 region has the DNA TGTGCCAGCAAACCAAACTTCCGGGACGGACTAAACACTGAAGCTTTCTTT. This gives the protein CASKPNFRDGLNTEAFF.

The rearrangement links TRBV6-4 to TRBJ1-6, with 8 bases that match TRBD1. V gave up 6 bases and J gave up 6 bases; unmatched junction bases: 7. Germline CDR1 is MRHNA and CDR2 is SNTAGT. There are 15 residues in the CDR3. This CDR3 reads CASSTFTGGNSPLHF. The CDR3 DNA reads TGTGCCAGCAGCACCTTTACAGGGGGTAATTCACCCCTCCACTTT.

This chain connects TRBV18 to TRBJ1-1; D possibly corresponds to TRBD1 (5 bases). Germline CDR1 KGHSH, CDR2 LQKENI. The CDR3 sequence is 15 residues long. The V end lost 0 bases, the J end lost 6 bases, and 14 bases lay between the germline ends. The CDR3 DNA sequence: TGTGCCAGCTCACCACCGGTCCTCAGGGAGGCTGAAGCTTTCTTT. Its protein is CASSPPVLREAEAFF. Full variable domain (missing parts from reference TRBV18 and TRBJ1-1): NAGVMQNPRHLVRRRGQEARLRCSPMKGHSHVYWYRQLPEEGLKFMVYLQKENIIDESGMPKERFSAEFPKEGPSILRIQQVVRGDSAAYFCASSPPVLREAEAFFGQGTRLTVV.

The chain carries TRBV5-4 and TRBJ2-1; TRBD2 aligns across 9 bases. Germline CDR1 reads SGHNT; CDR2 reads YYREEE (reference sequence). The V segment lost 1 base and the J segment 3 bases; nucleotides outside the gene matches: 5. The CDR3 is 16 residues long. The CDR3 DNA sequence: TGTGCCAGCAGCTTGCCGACTAGCGGAGGCTACAATGAGCAGTTCTTC. It yields the protein CASSLPTSGGYNEQFF. Complete variable domain (other parts from reference TRBV5-4 and TRBJ2-1): ETGVTQSPTHLIKTRGQQVTLRCSSQSGHNTVSWYQQALGQGPQFIFQYYREEENGRGNFPPRFSGLQFPNYSSELNVNALELDDSALYLCASSLPTSGGYNEQFFGPGTRLTVL.

The table lists this clone with a few counts. The CDR3 nucleotides are TGTGCCTGGAGTGTACCCGGAGGTGGCAATCAGCCCCAGCATTTT. This encodes CAWSVPGGGNQPQHF. The J gene is TRBJ1-5, the V gene TRBV30; D gene ambiguous. V lost 0 bases and J lost 2, with 11 bases in between. Germline V gives CDR1 GTSNPN, CDR2 SVGIG (reference sequence). The CDR3 runs to 15 residues.

As concerns this clone: A read error may account for a junction end that differs from germline. This CDR3 is also generated by other DNA sequences in the sample. The chain uses TRBV19 and TRBJ1-5, with 8 positions matching TRBD1. The CDR3 loop spans 16 amino acids. Germline V gives CDR1 LNHDA, CDR2 SQIVND (reference sequence). CDR3: CASSPFSGQVNQPQHF. The DNA of the CDR3 is TGTGCCAGTAGTCCTTTCTCGGGACAGGTCAATCAGCCCCAACATTTT. Supplemented by reference TRBV19 and TRBJ1-5, the full variable domain reads DGGITQSPKYLFRKEGQNVTLSCEQNLNHDAMYWYRQDPGQGLRLIYYSQIVNDFQKGDIAEGYSVSREKKESFPLTVTSAQKNPTAFYLCASSPFSGQVNQPQHFGDGTRLSIL.

The chain recombines TRBV27 with TRBJ1-5, with D maybe TRBD1 (5 bases). V lost 8 bases and J 2 bases, leaving 10 bases between the germline ends. CDR3 size: 13 residues. Germline assignment: CDR1 MNHEY and CDR2 SMNVEV (reference sequence). The CDR3 reads CASAGVGNQPQHF. The DNA of the CDR3 is TGTGCCAGCGCGGGGGTTGGCAATCAGCCCCAGCATTTT.

The V call is TRBV28, the J call TRBJ2-7; 11 bases line up with TRBD1. Germline V gene lookup returns CDR1 MDHEN and CDR2 SYDVKM. The CDR3 has 16 amino acids. V shed 5 bases and J 6 bases; nucleotides not matched to a gene: 12. CDR3 nucleotides: TGTGCCAGCAGTCCCCCAGGACAGGGGGCTTTTCTCGAGCAGTACTTC. It encodes CASSPPGQGAFLEQYF.

V usage is TRBV7-9 and J usage is TRBJ2-7; 11 nucleotides align to TRBD2. V shed 5 bases and J 6 bases; nucleotides not matched to a gene: 9. The CDR3 length is 15 residues. CDR1 and CDR2 (germline): SEHNR, FQNEAQ (reference sequence). The CDR3 here is CASSTPSGRMGEQYF. CDR3 bases: TGTGCCAGCAGCACTCCTAGCGGGAGGATGGGCGAGCAGTACTTC.